The entry below describes one T cell receptor (beta chain). These data originate in a study of control samples from healthy donors and cancer patients. The CDR3 consists of 13 residues. Profiled with immunoSEQ multiplex PCR; TCRdb holds only in-frame clones, not every one. This repertoire shows 160,000 or so clones, approximately 94% found once; its top ten account for 14%. Specimen: PBMCs. The receptor was isolated from a man aged 55 to 70 with colorectal cancer. The chain carries TRBV1 and TRBJ1-1; the table assigns TRBD1, which was not confirmed against the DNA. TRBV1 is reported as a pseudogene. The CDR3 region is CTSSQGGRTEAFF. The DNA for the CDR3 is TGCACCAGCAGCCAAGGGGGCCGGACTGAAGCTTTCTTT.